The subject of this entry is one T cell receptor beta chain. Per germline, CDR1 LNHDA and CDR2 SQIVND (reference sequence). The CDR3 spans 16 residues. Losses at the gene ends were 3 bases for V and 2 bases for J; bases not matched to a gene: 2. The sample is drawn from a study of blood T cell repertoires in COVID-19. Study-level background: Samples of COVID-19 (acute and convalescent) were obtained from the United States, Italy and Spain.

In the original workflow: Quantification of nucleated cells was approximated via reference gene primer amplification. Repertoires were generated with immunoSEQ multiplex PCR, while TCRdb's copy carries only in-frame clones and drops some. The V and J calls and clone size are taken from that table; D and trimming were inferred from the DNA. The sample has more than 75,000 clones, around nine tenths seen once. The sequence was obtained from a man aged 25 to 40 with acute or convalescent COVID-19. The V gene is TRBV19, the J gene TRBJ2-3; 13 nucleotides agree with TRBD2. Source material: peripheral blood. The CDR3 sequence is CASSMGTSGATDTQYF. CDR3 DNA sequence: TGTGCCAGTAGTATGGGGACTAGCGGGGCCACAGATACGCAGTATTTT.